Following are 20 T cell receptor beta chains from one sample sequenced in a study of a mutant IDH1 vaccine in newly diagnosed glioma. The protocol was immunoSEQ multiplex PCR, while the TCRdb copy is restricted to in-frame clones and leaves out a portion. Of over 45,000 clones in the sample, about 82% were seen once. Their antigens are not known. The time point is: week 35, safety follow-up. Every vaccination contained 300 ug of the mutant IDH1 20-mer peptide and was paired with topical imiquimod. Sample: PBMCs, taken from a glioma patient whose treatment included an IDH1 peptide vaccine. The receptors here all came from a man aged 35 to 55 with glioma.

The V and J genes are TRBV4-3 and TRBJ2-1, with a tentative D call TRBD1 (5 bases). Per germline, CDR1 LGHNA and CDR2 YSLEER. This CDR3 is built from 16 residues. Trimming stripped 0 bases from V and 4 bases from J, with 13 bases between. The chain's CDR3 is CASSQEARALYNEQFF. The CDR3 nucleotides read TGCGCCAGCAGCCAAGAGGCCAGGGCCCTATACAATGAGCAGTTCTTC.

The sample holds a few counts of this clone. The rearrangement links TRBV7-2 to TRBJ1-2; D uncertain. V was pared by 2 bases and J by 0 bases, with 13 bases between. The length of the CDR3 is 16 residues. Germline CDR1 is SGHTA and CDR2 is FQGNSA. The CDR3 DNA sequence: TGTGCCAGCAGCTTACCCCAGCGGACGACTAACTATGGCTACACCTTC. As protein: CASSLPQRTTNYGYTF.

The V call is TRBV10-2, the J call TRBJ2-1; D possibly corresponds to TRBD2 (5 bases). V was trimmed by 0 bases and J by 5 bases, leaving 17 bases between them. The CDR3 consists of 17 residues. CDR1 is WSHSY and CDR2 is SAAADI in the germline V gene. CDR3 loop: CASSESRMRVIDNEQFF. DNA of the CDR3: TGCGCCAGCAGTGAGTCGAGAATGAGGGTAATTGACAATGAGCAGTTCTTC.

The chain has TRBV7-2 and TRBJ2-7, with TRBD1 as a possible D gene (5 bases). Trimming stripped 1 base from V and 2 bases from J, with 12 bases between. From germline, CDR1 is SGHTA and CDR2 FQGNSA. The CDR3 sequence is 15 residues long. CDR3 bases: TGTGCCAGCAGCTTAGGCGCGGCAGGGACCTACGAGCAGTACGTC. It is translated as CASSLGAAGTYEQYV.

CDR3 sequence: CASSQGPLQREQNTGELFF. As DNA, the CDR3 is TGCGCCAGCAGCCAAGGACCACTTCAGCGGGAGCAGAACACCGGGGAGCTGTTTTTT. V is TRBV4-1 and J is TRBJ2-2; 8 bases align to TRBD2. This CDR3 has 19 residues. Germline assignment: CDR1 MGHRA and CDR2 YSYEKL. With 1 base clipped from V and 1 base from J, the junction kept 11 bases outside the gene matches.

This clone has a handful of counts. The CDR3 loop is CASSFRDREVDEQFF. In DNA, the CDR3 is TGCGCCAGCAGCTTCCGGGACAGGGAGGTCGATGAGCAGTTCTTC. This chain connects TRBV5-1 to TRBJ2-1; 9 nucleotides line up with TRBD1. CDR1 SGHRS and CDR2 YFSETQ come from the germline V gene. The V gene end was trimmed by 2 bases and the J gene end by 8 bases; junction bases not matched to a gene: 8. CDR3 length: 15 amino acids.

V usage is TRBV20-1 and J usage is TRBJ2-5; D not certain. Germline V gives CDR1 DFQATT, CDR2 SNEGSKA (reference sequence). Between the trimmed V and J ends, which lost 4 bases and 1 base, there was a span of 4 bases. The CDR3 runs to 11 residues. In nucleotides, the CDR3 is TGCAGTGCTATGATCCAAGAGACCCAGTACTTC. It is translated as CSAMIQETQYF.

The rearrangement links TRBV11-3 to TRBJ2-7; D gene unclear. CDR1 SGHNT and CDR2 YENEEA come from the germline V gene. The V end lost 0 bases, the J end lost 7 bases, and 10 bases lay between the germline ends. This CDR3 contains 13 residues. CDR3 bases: TGTGCCAGCAGCTTAGATCGGTTAGGGGAGCAGTACGTC. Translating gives CASSLDRLGEQYV.

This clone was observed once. The CDR3 nucleotides read TGTGCCAGCAGCCCGAGAGGGAACTATGGCTACACCTTC. Translated, it gives CASSPRGNYGYTF. The gene calls are TRBV5-4 and TRBJ1-2; D unresolved. The CDR3 runs 13 residues. Trimming took off 4 bases at V and 2 bases at J, with 9 bases between the two ends. Germline V gives CDR1 SGHNT, CDR2 YYREEE (reference sequence).

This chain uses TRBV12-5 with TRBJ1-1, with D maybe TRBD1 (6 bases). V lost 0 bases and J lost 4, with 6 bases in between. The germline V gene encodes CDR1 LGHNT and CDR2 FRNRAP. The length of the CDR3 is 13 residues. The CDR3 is CASGLVGGTEAFF. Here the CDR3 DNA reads TGTGCTAGTGGTTTGGTAGGGGGCACTGAAGCTTTCTTT. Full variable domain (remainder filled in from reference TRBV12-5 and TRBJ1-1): DARVTQTPRHKVTEMGQEVTMRCQPILGHNTVFWYRQTMMQGLELLAYFRNRAPLDDSGMPKDRFSAEMPDATLATLKIQPSEPRDSAVYFCASGLVGGTEAFFGQGTRLTVV.

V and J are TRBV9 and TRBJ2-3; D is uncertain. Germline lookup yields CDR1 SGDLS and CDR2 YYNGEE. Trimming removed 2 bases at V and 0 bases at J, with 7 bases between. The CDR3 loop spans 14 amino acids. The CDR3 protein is CASSVSLSTDTQYF. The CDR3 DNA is TGTGCCAGCAGCGTTTCCCTTAGCACAGATACGCAGTATTTT.

The CDR3 loop reads CASSLRSSTEAFF. The DNA of the CDR3 is TGTGCCAGCAGCCTCCGGAGTTCCACTGAAGCTTTCTTT. The chain recombines TRBV13 with TRBJ1-1; unclear D gene. The germline gives CDR1 PRHDT, CDR2 FYEKMQ (reference sequence). The CDR3 is made up of 13 amino acids. V was clipped by 5 bases and J by 4 bases, with 11 bases between them.

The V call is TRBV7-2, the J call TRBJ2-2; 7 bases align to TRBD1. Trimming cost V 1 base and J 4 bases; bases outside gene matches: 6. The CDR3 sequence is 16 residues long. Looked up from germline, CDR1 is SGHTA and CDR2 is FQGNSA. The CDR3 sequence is CASSLGWTGRTGELFF. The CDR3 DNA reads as TGTGCCAGCAGCTTAGGCTGGACAGGACGCACCGGGGAGCTGTTTTTT.

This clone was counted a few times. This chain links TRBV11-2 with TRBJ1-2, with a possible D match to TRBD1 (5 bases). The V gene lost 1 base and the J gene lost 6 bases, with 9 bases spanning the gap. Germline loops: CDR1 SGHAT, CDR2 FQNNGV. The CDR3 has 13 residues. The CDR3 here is CASSLGGINGYTF. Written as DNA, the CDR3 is TGTGCCAGCAGCTTAGGGGGGATTAATGGCTACACCTTC. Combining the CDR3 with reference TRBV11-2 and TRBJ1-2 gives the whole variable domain EAGVAQSPRYKIIEKRQSVAFWCNPISGHATLYWYQQILGQGPKLLIQFQNNGVVDDSQLPKDRFSAERLKGVDSTLKIQPAKLEDSAVYLCASSLGGINGYTFGSGTRLTVV.

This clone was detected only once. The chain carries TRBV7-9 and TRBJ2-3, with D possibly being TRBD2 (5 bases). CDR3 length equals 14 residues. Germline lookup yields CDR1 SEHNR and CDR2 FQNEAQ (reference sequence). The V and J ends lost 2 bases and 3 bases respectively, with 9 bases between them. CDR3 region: CASSLYVATDTQYF. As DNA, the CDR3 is TGTGCCAGCAGCTTATATGTAGCGACAGATACGCAGTATTTT. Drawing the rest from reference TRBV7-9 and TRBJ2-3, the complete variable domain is DTGVSQNPRHKITKRGQNVTFRCDPISEHNRLYWYRQTLGQGPEFLTYFQNEAQLEKSRLLSDRFSAERPKGSFSTLEIQRTEQGDSAMYLCASSLYVATDTQYFGPGTRLTVL.

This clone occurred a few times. CDR3 DNA: TGTGCCAGCAGCTTCGTAGCGGGTCCGGGCAATGAGCAGTTCTTC. Its translation is CASSFVAGPGNEQFF. The rearrangement uses TRBV7-7 and TRBJ2-1; 7 bases match TRBD2. The CDR3 has 15 residues. CDR1 is SSHAT, CDR2 FNYEAQ, per germline (reference sequence). V was pared by 3 bases and J by 6 bases, with 8 bases of the junction left unmatched.

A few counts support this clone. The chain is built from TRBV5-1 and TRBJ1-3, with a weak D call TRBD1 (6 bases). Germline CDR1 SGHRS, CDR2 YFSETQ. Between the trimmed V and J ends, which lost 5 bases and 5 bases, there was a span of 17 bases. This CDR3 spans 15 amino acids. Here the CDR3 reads CASSHGGNRRNTIYF. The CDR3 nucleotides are TGCGCCAGCAGTCACGGGGGCAATAGGAGAAACACCATATATTTT.

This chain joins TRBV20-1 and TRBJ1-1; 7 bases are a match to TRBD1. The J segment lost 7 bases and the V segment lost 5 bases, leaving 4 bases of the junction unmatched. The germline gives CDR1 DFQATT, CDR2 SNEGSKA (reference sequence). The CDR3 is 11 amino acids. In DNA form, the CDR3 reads TGCAGTGCTTCAGGGACAGTTGAAGCTTTCTTT. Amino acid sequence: CSASGTVEAFF.

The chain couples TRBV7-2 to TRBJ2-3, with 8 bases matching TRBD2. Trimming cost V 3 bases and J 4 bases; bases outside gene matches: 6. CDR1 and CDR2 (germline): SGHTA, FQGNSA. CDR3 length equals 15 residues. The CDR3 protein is CASSFKTSVADTQYF. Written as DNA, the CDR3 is TGTGCCAGCAGCTTCAAGACTAGCGTCGCAGATACGCAGTATTTT.

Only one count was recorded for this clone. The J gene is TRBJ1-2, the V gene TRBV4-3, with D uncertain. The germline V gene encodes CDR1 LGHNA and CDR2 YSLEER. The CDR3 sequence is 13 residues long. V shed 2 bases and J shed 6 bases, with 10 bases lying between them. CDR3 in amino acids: CASSQSTEDGYTF. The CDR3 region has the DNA TGCGCCAGCAGCCAATCCACAGAGGATGGCTACACCTTC.